The TCR beta chain described here comes from a study of blood T cell repertoires in COVID-19. In the study overall: Samples came from the United States, Italy and Spain, spanning acute and convalescent COVID-19. Sources were T cells, B-cell-depleted T cells, or PBMCs; the material itself was cDNA or gDNA.

Source study methods: Amplification of reference gene primers provided the estimated nucleated cell counts. The data were produced by immunoSEQ multiplex PCR, yet TCRdb's version contains in-frame clones alone and is incomplete. The V and J calls and clone size come from that table; D and trimming were worked out from the DNA. Of 180,000 or so clones listed, approximately 87% were seen once; the top ten hold 3.5% to 4.5%. The CDR3 sequence is 12 residues long. Trimming removed 4 bases from V and 3 bases from J, with 7 bases in between. The germline V gene encodes CDR1 MNHEY and CDR2 SMNVEV (reference sequence).

Sequencing was carried out using peripheral blood. The clonotype comes from a man between 18 and 29 years old with active or convalescent COVID-19. The genes are TRBV27 and TRBJ2-7; a possible D gene is TRBD2 (6 bases). In DNA form, the CDR3 reads TGTGCCAGCAGTTCCGGGGGCTACGAGCAGTACTTC. Its translation: CASSSGGYEQYF.